The table lists the clone carrying this T cell receptor (beta chain) with a few counts. For TCRbeta, the library was prepared with unique molecular identifiers. TCRdb independently ran MiXCR on the PCR reads; one entry per CDR3 protein. The sample has around 340,000 distinct CDR3 sequences; about an eighth are singletons. This entry belongs to a study of T-cell reconstitution after alpha-beta-depleted transplantation in children. Germline V gene lookup returns CDR1 SNHLY and CDR2 FYNNEI. The V end was cut by 6 bases, the J end by 4 bases, with 19 bases between. CDR3 length equals 15 residues. The chain joins TRBV2 to TRBJ2-7; possibly TRBD2 for D (6 bases). This material consisted of PBMCs, taken from the stem cell graft. This receptor was identified in a human donor who donated a stem cell graft to a child with Fanconi anemia. CDR3 bases: TGTGCCAGCAGGGAGGGGCGGACGGTAGCTTACGAGCAGTACTTC. Translated, it gives CASREGRTVAYEQYF.